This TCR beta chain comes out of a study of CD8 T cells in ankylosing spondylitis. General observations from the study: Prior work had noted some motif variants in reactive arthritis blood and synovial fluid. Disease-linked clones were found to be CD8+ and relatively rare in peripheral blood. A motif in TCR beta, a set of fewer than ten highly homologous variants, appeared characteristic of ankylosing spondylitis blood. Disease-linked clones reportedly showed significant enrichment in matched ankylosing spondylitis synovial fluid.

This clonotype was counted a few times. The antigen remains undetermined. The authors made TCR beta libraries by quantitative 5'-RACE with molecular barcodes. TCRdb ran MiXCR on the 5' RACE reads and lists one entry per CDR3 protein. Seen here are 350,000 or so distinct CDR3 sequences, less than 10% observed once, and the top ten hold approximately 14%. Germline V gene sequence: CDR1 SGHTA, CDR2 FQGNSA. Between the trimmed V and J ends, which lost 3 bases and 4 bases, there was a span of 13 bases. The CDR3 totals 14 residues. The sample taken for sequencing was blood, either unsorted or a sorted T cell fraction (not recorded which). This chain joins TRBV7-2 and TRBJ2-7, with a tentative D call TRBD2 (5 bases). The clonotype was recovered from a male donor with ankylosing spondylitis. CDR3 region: CASSFRGRLYEQYF. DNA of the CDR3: TGTGCCAGCAGCTTTAGAGGGAGACTATACGAGCAGTACTTC.